Each of the 2 T cell receptor beta chains below was sequenced from the same sample in a study of shared clonotypes between healthy human individuals. Sequencing used immunoSEQ multiplex PCR; TCRdb keeps in-frame clones, though not all of them. The table includes roughly 110,000 clones, around 68% detected once. The sequenced material came from memory CD8+ T cells sorted from blood. Noted subset: CD45RO+ cells pooled with CCR7-negative TemRA cells. Receptor source: a woman aged 25-40 years in good health.

The J gene is TRBJ2-5, the V gene TRBV11-3, with 8 bases identical to TRBD2. The CDR3 spans 15 residues. V dropped 6 bases and J dropped 1; count of bases not matched to a gene: 7. Germline V gives CDR1 SGHNT, CDR2 YENEEA. The CDR3 bases are TGTGCCAGCAGTACCGGGACTAGAAGCCAAGAGACCCAGTACTTC. The encoded protein is CASSTGTRSQETQYF.

This clone appeared once. The chain links TRBV4-2 to TRBJ1-2; unclear D gene. Trimming took off 5 bases at V and 5 bases at J, with 12 bases between the two ends. Germline values: CDR1 LGHNA, CDR2 YNFKEQ. The CDR3 has 13 amino acids. This CDR3 is CASSGDEGYGYTF. The DNA of the CDR3 is TGTGCCAGCAGCGGCGACGAAGGATATGGCTACACCTTC.